Listed below are T cell receptor beta chains from one sample, sequenced in a study of T-cell memory formation after mild COVID-19. TCRdb processed the 5' RACE reads anew with MiXCR; each CDR3 protein has one entry. Among 120,000 or so distinct CDR3 sequences listed, about 17% were seen once. The sample taken for sequencing was PBMCs or a T cell subset sorted from them (not recorded which). Every receptor here comes from a man younger than 30 who had mild COVID-19 (a few samples of this study predate the infection). Cell type and time point are not known. Each CDR3 is given with its conserved first and last residue. The D gene is left open where the match is weak. The size of a clone is reported for some rows only, either as once, few or many, or as a class for expanded clones.

j_call: TRBJ1-4; d_call: NA; clone_size: NA; v_call: TRBV5-3; cdr3_length: 14; cdr3_aa: CARSLGGSNEKLFF; cdr3_nt: TGTGCCAGAAGCTTGGGGGGCTCTAATGAAAAACTGTTTTTT
j_call: TRBJ1-6; d_call: NA; clone_size: few; v_call: TRBV6-1; cdr3_length: 18; cdr3_aa: CATDHRPGHWGSNSPLHF; cdr3_nt: TGTGCCACCGATCACCGCCCCGGACACTGGGGCTCCAATTCACCCCTCCACTTT
j_call: TRBJ2-2; d_call: NA; clone_size: few; v_call: TRBV12-3/TRBV12-4; cdr3_length: 15; cdr3_aa: CASSGTVRGFRELFF; cdr3_nt: TGTGCCAGCAGTGGAACGGTGAGAGGGTTCCGGGAGCTGTTTTTT
j_call: TRBJ2-1; d_call: NA; clone_size: many; v_call: TRBV9; cdr3_length: 16; cdr3_aa: CASSENGGSSYNEQFF; cdr3_nt: TGTGCCAGCAGTGAGAACGGGGGCAGCTCCTACAATGAGCAGTTCTTC
j_call: TRBJ2-2; d_call: NA; clone_size: NA; v_call: TRBV5-1; cdr3_length: 15; cdr3_aa: CASSFAGPNTGELFF; cdr3_nt: TGCGCCAGCAGCTTCGCGGGACCGAACACCGGGGAGCTGTTTTTT
j_call: TRBJ2-5; d_call: TRBD2; clone_size: NA; v_call: TRBV20-1; cdr3_length: 16; cdr3_aa: CSARPLIAGAGETQYF; cdr3_nt: TGCAGTGCTAGACCGCTCATAGCGGGGGCCGGGGAGACCCAGTACTTC
j_call: TRBJ2-3; d_call: NA; clone_size: few; v_call: TRBV20-1; cdr3_length: 12; cdr3_aa: CSATTAADTQYF; cdr3_nt: TGCAGTGCTACTACTGCTGCAGATACGCAGTATTTT
j_call: TRBJ1-1; d_call: NA; clone_size: few; v_call: TRBV28; cdr3_length: 16; cdr3_aa: CASSLGLGPVNTEAFF; cdr3_nt: TGTGCCAGCAGTCTAGGGTTGGGCCCGGTGAACACTGAAGCTTTCTTT
j_call: TRBJ1-2; d_call: NA; clone_size: NA; v_call: TRBV20-1; cdr3_length: 13; cdr3_aa: CSARVGRPMGYTF; cdr3_nt: TGCAGTGCTAGAGTAGGCAGGCCTATGGGCTACACCTTC
j_call: TRBJ2-5; d_call: TRBD2; clone_size: few; v_call: TRBV7-2; cdr3_length: 14; cdr3_aa: CASSQAGGRETQYF; cdr3_nt: TGTGCCAGCAGCCAAGCGGGGGGGCGGGAGACCCAGTACTTC
j_call: TRBJ2-2; d_call: NA; clone_size: NA; v_call: TRBV11-2; cdr3_length: 15; cdr3_aa: CASSLETGSFGELFF; cdr3_nt: TGTGCCAGCAGCTTAGAAACGGGGTCCTTCGGGGAGCTGTTTTTT
j_call: TRBJ2-5; d_call: NA; clone_size: few; v_call: TRBV27; cdr3_length: 12; cdr3_aa: CASSFKGGTQYF; cdr3_nt: TGTGCCAGCAGTTTTAAGGGGGGGACCCAGTACTTC
j_call: TRBJ2-1; d_call: TRBD1; clone_size: many; v_call: TRBV6-2/TRBV6-3; cdr3_length: 14; cdr3_aa: CASIKDRINNEQFF; cdr3_nt: TGTGCCAGCATAAAGGACAGGATAAACAATGAGCAGTTCTTC
j_call: TRBJ1-2; d_call: NA; clone_size: few; v_call: TRBV18; cdr3_length: 15; cdr3_aa: CASSDGTATNYGYTF; cdr3_nt: TGTGCCAGCTCAGATGGGACGGCGACGAACTATGGCTACACCTTC
j_call: TRBJ1-4; d_call: NA; clone_size: few; v_call: TRBV5-6; cdr3_length: 14; cdr3_aa: CASSFRAPNEKLFF; cdr3_nt: TGTGCCAGCAGTTTCCGGGCCCCTAATGAAAAACTGTTTTTT
j_call: TRBJ2-2; d_call: NA; clone_size: NA; v_call: TRBV20-1; cdr3_length: 14; cdr3_aa: CSARERGFAGELFF; cdr3_nt: TGCAGTGCTAGAGAAAGGGGTTTCGCCGGGGAGCTGTTTTTT
j_call: TRBJ2-1; d_call: TRBD2; clone_size: NA; v_call: TRBV20-1; cdr3_length: 14; cdr3_aa: CSATAGGGANEQFF; cdr3_nt: TGCAGTGCTACTGCCGGCGGGGGTGCCAATGAGCAGTTCTTC
j_call: TRBJ1-1; d_call: TRBD1; clone_size: few; v_call: TRBV20-1; cdr3_length: 15; cdr3_aa: CSAVDRRNFNTEAFF; cdr3_nt: TGCAGTGCTGTGGACAGGCGCAACTTTAACACTGAAGCTTTCTTT
j_call: TRBJ2-3; d_call: TRBD2; clone_size: NA; v_call: TRBV12-5; cdr3_length: 16; cdr3_aa: CASGPLSGGLTDTQYF; cdr3_nt: TGTGCTAGTGGTCCACTCAGCGGGGGGCTCACAGATACGCAGTATTTT
j_call: TRBJ2-3; d_call: NA; clone_size: few; v_call: TRBV7-3; cdr3_length: 13; cdr3_aa: CASSLTPGDTQYF; cdr3_nt: TGTGCCAGCAGCTTAACACCGGGAGATACGCAGTATTTT
j_call: TRBJ2-7; d_call: NA; clone_size: few; v_call: TRBV3-1; cdr3_length: 13; cdr3_aa: CASSRVGVNEQYF; cdr3_nt: TGTGCCAGCAGCCGGGTCGGGGTAAACGAGCAGTACTTC
j_call: TRBJ2-1; d_call: TRBD1; clone_size: NA; v_call: TRBV20-1; cdr3_length: 12; cdr3_aa: CSAAGQGNEQFF; cdr3_nt: TGCAGTGCCGCGGGACAGGGAAATGAGCAGTTCTTC
j_call: TRBJ1-6; d_call: NA; clone_size: few; v_call: TRBV20-1; cdr3_length: 14; cdr3_aa: CSATDAGTFQSLHF; cdr3_nt: TGCAGTGCTACTGATGCCGGGACATTTCAATCCCTCCACTTT
j_call: TRBJ2-3; d_call: NA; clone_size: NA; v_call: TRBV7-9; cdr3_length: 12; cdr3_aa: CAVQGLTDTQYF; cdr3_nt: TGTGCCGTACAGGGCCTCACAGATACGCAGTATTTT
j_call: TRBJ2-5; d_call: NA; clone_size: NA; v_call: TRBV20-1; cdr3_length: 15; cdr3_aa: CSARGFHGIQETQYF; cdr3_nt: TGCAGTGCTAGGGGCTTCCATGGGATTCAAGAGACCCAGTACTTC
j_call: TRBJ2-3; d_call: NA; clone_size: few; v_call: TRBV3-1; cdr3_length: 13; cdr3_aa: CASSQEGADTQYF; cdr3_nt: TGTGCCAGCAGCCAAGAGGGGGCAGATACGCAGTATTTT
j_call: TRBJ2-5; d_call: NA; clone_size: few; v_call: TRBV11-3; cdr3_length: 14; cdr3_aa: CASSLGRAQETQYF; cdr3_nt: TGTGCCAGCAGCTTAGGCCGGGCCCAAGAGACCCAGTACTTC
j_call: TRBJ2-5; d_call: NA; clone_size: NA; v_call: TRBV29-1; cdr3_length: 14; cdr3_aa: CSVVGRLTRETQYF; cdr3_nt: TGCAGCGTTGTCGGACGCCTAACACGAGAGACCCAGTACTTC
j_call: TRBJ1-1; d_call: TRBD1; clone_size: few; v_call: TRBV4-2; cdr3_length: 18; cdr3_aa: CASSPGTGSFVGNTEAFF; cdr3_nt: TGTGCCAGCAGCCCAGGGACAGGGTCCTTTGTTGGGAACACTGAAGCTTTCTTT
j_call: TRBJ2-7; d_call: NA; clone_size: NA; v_call: TRBV5-6; cdr3_length: 13; cdr3_aa: CASSLMGSYEQYF; cdr3_nt: TGTGCCAGCAGCTTGATGGGTTCCTACGAGCAGTACTTC